The 27 T cell receptor beta chains below were found in one sample sequenced in a study of cytomegalovirus exposure and HLA in healthy donors. 13 Jbeta primers and 60 Vbeta primers were used for the PCR. Sequencing used immunoSEQ multiplex PCR; TCRdb keeps in-frame clones, though not all of them. The data hold more than 80,000 clones, with more than 60% observed a single time. Material: PBMCs. These receptors were taken from a man aged 35 to 55 in good health and CMV-seronegative.

V and J are TRBV7-6 and TRBJ1-1; D remains ambiguous. The length of the CDR3 is 14 residues. V was pared by 1 base and J by 8 bases, with 14 bases between. Germline CDR1 SGHVS, CDR2 FNYEAQ. This chain's CDR3 is CASSLVWRAAEAFF. For the CDR3, the DNA is TGTGCCAGCAGCTTAGTATGGAGGGCGGCCGAAGCTTTCTTT.

Here the CDR3 reads CASSRDSLQPQHF. The DNA for the CDR3 is TGTGCCAGCAGTCGAGACAGCCTTCAGCCCCAGCATTTT. J is TRBJ1-5 and V is TRBV6-5; D may be TRBD1 (5 bases). CDR3 length: 13 amino acids. V lost 5 bases to trimming and J lost 6 bases, with 11 bases between them. Per germline, CDR1 MNHEY and CDR2 SVGAGI.

The chain is built from TRBV5-6 and TRBJ1-6; 7 positions agree with TRBD1. Per the germline V gene, CDR1 is SGHDT and CDR2 is YYEEEE. Trimming cost V 2 bases and J 2 bases; bases outside gene matches: 1. The CDR3 consists of 15 residues. The CDR3: CASSLDRAYNSPLHF. DNA for the CDR3: TGTGCCAGCAGCTTAGACAGGGCCTATAATTCACCCCTCCACTTT.

The rearrangement uses TRBV19 and TRBJ2-1; TRBD1 matches 12 bases. CDR1 LNHDA and CDR2 SQIVND come from the germline V gene (reference sequence). V gave up 6 bases and J gave up 6 bases; unmatched junction bases: 6. This CDR3 has 15 amino acids. The DNA of the CDR3 is TGTGCCAGTAGCATTGGGACAGGGGGCCCCAATGAGCAGTTCTTC. This codes for CASSIGTGGPNEQFF.

In this sample, this clone turned up a few times. This chain links TRBV7-8 with TRBJ2-7; TRBD2 is a possible D gene (6 bases). Germline V gene lookup returns CDR1 SGHVS and CDR2 FQNEAQ. The CDR3 is 17 residues long. Deletions cut 3 bases from V and 2 bases from J, with 20 bases between. CDR3 protein: CASSFLPATRGPYEQYF. CDR3 coding DNA: TGTGCCAGCAGCTTTTTACCGGCCACGCGGGGACCCTACGAGCAGTACTTC.

V is TRBV7-2 and J is TRBJ2-3; possibly TRBD2 for D (5 bases). Trimming took off 2 bases at V and 1 base at J, with 7 bases between the two ends. The CDR3 has 14 amino acids. Germline CDR1 is SGHTA and CDR2 is FQGNSA. The CDR3 reads CASSLNGGTDTQYF. CDR3 coding DNA: TGTGCCAGCAGCTTAAACGGGGGCACAGATACGCAGTATTTT.

The chain couples TRBV19 to TRBJ2-7, with TRBD1 identical over 7 bases. CDR1 is LNHDA and CDR2 is SQIVND in the germline V gene (reference sequence). The CDR3 runs to 13 residues. V was pared by 5 bases and J by 4 bases, with 5 bases of the junction left unmatched. The CDR3 loop is CASSRGRGYEQYF. The CDR3 nucleotides read TGTGCCAGTAGTCGCGGCAGGGGGTACGAGCAGTACTTC.

V is TRBV5-5 and J is TRBJ1-2, with a weak D call TRBD1 (6 bases). This CDR3 is built from 16 residues. V was shortened by 0 bases and J by 4 bases, with 16 bases between the two germline ends. Germline lookup yields CDR1 SGHKS and CDR2 YYEKEE (reference sequence). CDR3 bases: TGTGCCAGCAGCTTGGAGTGGGTGGGGGCAGGCTATGGCTACACCTTC. The encoded protein is CASSLEWVGAGYGYTF. Filled out from reference TRBV5-5 and TRBJ1-2, the complete variable domain reads DAGVTQSPTHLIKTRGQQVTLRCSPISGHKSVSWYQQVLGQGPQFIFQYYEKEERGRGNFPDRFSARQFPNYSSELNVNALLLGDSALYLCASSLEWVGAGYGYTFGSGTRLTVV.

The gene calls are TRBV6-5 and TRBJ1-2, with 7 bases aligning to TRBD1. V dropped 10 bases and J dropped 8; count of bases not matched to a gene: 16. CDR3 length: 14 residues. CDR1 and CDR2 from the germline V gene are MNHEY and SVGAGI. The CDR3 DNA is TGTGCCACCGGGGCCCAAACAGGGGTGGGAGGCTACACCTTC. It codes for CATGAQTGVGGYTF.

This clone has just one count. For the CDR3, the DNA is TGTGCCAGCAGTACGTCCGGGGTGGGGGAGCTGTTTTTT. As protein: CASSTSGVGELFF. The gene calls are TRBV6-1 and TRBJ2-2; D perhaps matches TRBD2 (5 bases). Germline V lookup: CDR1 MNHNS, CDR2 SASEGT. The CDR3 is made up of 13 amino acids. V lost 5 bases and J 8 bases, leaving 12 bases between the germline ends.

The chain employs TRBV5-1 and TRBJ1-1; 11 bases match TRBD1. V shed 4 bases and J 4 bases; nucleotides not matched to a gene: 3. There are 14 residues in the CDR3. Per the germline V gene, CDR1 is SGHRS and CDR2 is YFSETQ. The CDR3 region is CASSQDRGPTEAFF. DNA of the CDR3: TGCGCCAGCAGCCAGGACAGGGGGCCCACTGAAGCTTTCTTT.

The gene calls are TRBV7-9 and TRBJ1-4; weak D call: TRBD1 (5 bases). The germline CDR1 and CDR2 sequences are SEHNR and FQNEAQ (reference sequence). V was shortened by 3 bases and J by 7 bases, with 12 bases between the two germline ends. CDR3 size: 14 residues. In nucleotides, the CDR3 is TGTGCCAGCAGCTTGGGGGGGACTGGTGAAAAACTGTTTTTT. Residues: CASSLGGTGEKLFF.

The genes are TRBV14 and TRBJ1-1; no clear D. Deletions cut 5 bases from V and 1 base from J, with 8 bases between. The V gene's germline CDR1 is SGHDN and CDR2 FVKESK. The CDR3 length is 13 residues. The chain's CDR3 is CASSKTTNTEAFF. For the CDR3, the DNA is TGTGCCAGCAGCAAAACAACGAACACTGAAGCTTTCTTT.

This chain joins TRBV19 and TRBJ2-7; 7 bases align to TRBD1. The V and J ends lost 4 bases and 0 bases, in that order; junction bases with no gene match: 3. The CDR3 contains 14 residues. In germline, CDR1 is LNHDA, CDR2 SQIVND (reference sequence). In DNA form, the CDR3 reads TGTGCCAGTAGTAGGGGACAGCACTCCTACGAGCAGTACTTC. Translation: CASSRGQHSYEQYF.

The table lists this clone with a count of one. The chain combines TRBV5-1 with TRBJ2-7; TRBD1 agrees at 11 bases. Germline V CDR1 and CDR2: SGHRS, YFSETQ. The CDR3 contains 15 residues. With V trimmed by 4 bases and J by 6 bases, 9 bases remained unmatched. Here the CDR3 reads CASSPSGTGGGEQYF. Written as DNA, the CDR3 is TGCGCCAGCAGCCCTAGCGGGACAGGGGGAGGCGAGCAGTACTTC.

This chain joins TRBV6-5 and TRBJ1-6, with 10 bases fitting TRBD1. CDR1 and CDR2 (germline): MNHEY, SVGAGI. The CDR3 has 14 residues. Trimming cost V 6 bases and J 12 bases; bases outside gene matches: 8. This CDR3 is CASRSGTGALPLHF. The DNA of the CDR3 is TGTGCCAGCAGATCCGGGACAGGGGCCTTACCCCTCCACTTT.

In DNA, the CDR3 is TGCGCCAGCAGCCATGGGGGGACTAGCGGGGGGGCTGATACGCAGTATTTT. Its translation is CASSHGGTSGGADTQYF. The gene calls are TRBV4-1 and TRBJ2-3, with TRBD2 matching over 16 bases. CDR1 and CDR2 (germline): MGHRA, YSYEKL. The CDR3 sequence is 17 residues long. Trimming at V came to 3 bases and at J to 6 bases, leaving 6 bases not matched to a gene.

The V and J genes are TRBV6-1 and TRBJ2-3, with 7 bases that match TRBD2. The CDR3 has 15 amino acids. Germline V gene data show CDR1 as MNHNS and CDR2 as SASEGT. With 5 bases clipped from V and 9 bases from J, the junction kept 14 bases outside the gene matches. The CDR3 reads CASSISGGGAPTQYF. The CDR3 region has the DNA TGTGCCAGCAGTATATCTGGCGGGGGTGCCCCGACGCAGTATTTT.

This chain links TRBV18 with TRBJ1-1; D gene ambiguous. Germline values: CDR1 KGHSH, CDR2 LQKENI. V dropped 1 base and J dropped 7 bases, with 7 bases sitting between them. The CDR3 runs 12 residues. CDR3 in DNA: TGTGCCAGCTCACCACGGGAGAATGAAGCTTTCTTT. Residues: CASSPRENEAFF.

This chain joins TRBV7-8 and TRBJ1-5; D call uncertain. The V end lost 1 base, the J end lost 0 bases, and 10 bases lay between the germline ends. Germline V gene sequence: CDR1 SGHVS, CDR2 FQNEAQ. The length of the CDR3 is 16 residues. The CDR3 here is CASSLGTADSNQPQHF. The CDR3 DNA is TGTGCCAGCAGCTTAGGTACAGCCGATAGCAATCAGCCCCAGCATTTT.

This clone was counted between two and nine times. The chain uses TRBV14 and TRBJ2-3; TRBD2 aligns across 7 bases. This CDR3 has 15 amino acids. The V segment lost 6 bases and the J segment 8 bases; nucleotides outside the gene matches: 14. The V gene's germline CDR1 is SGHDN and CDR2 FVKESK. CDR3 DNA sequence: TGTGCCAGCAGTAAAAACCTAGCGGAAACGGGTACGCAGTATTTT. Amino acids: CASSKNLAETGTQYF.

V gene TRBV9 combines with J gene TRBJ2-5; 10 bases agree with TRBD1. Germline loops: CDR1 SGDLS, CDR2 YYNGEE. The CDR3 contains 15 residues. With V trimmed by 2 bases and J by 1 base, 2 bases remained unmatched. CDR3 region: CASSVRDRGQETQYF. CDR3 DNA: TGTGCCAGCAGCGTCCGGGACAGGGGCCAAGAGACCCAGTACTTC.

This clone was counted between two and nine times. Mismatch with germline at one junction end may stem from a read error. The rearrangement joins TRBV5-4 to TRBJ2-1; 9 nucleotides line up with TRBD1. From germline, CDR1 is SGHNT and CDR2 YYREEE (reference sequence). CDR3 length equals 15 residues. The CDR3 DNA reads TGTGCCAGCAGCTCCCGCGGGACAGGGATCAATGAGCATTTCTTC. Its protein product is CASSSRGTGINEHFF. Supplemented by reference TRBV5-4 and TRBJ2-1, the full variable domain reads ETGVTQSPTHLIKTRGQQVTLRCSSQSGHNTVSWYQQALGQGPQFIFQYYREEENGRGNFPPRFSGLQFPNYSSELNVNALELDDSALYLCASSSRGTGINEHFFGPGTRLTVL.

This chain joins TRBV6-4 and TRBJ1-6; perhaps TRBD1 as D (6 bases). The V end lost 2 bases, the J end lost 3 bases, and 23 bases lay between the germline ends. CDR1 and CDR2 from the germline V gene are MRHNA and SNTAGT. The CDR3 has 20 amino acids. In nucleotides, the CDR3 is TGTGCCAGCAGTGACCCCCCCCGGGAGCGGGGGGCTGTCTATAATTCACCCCTCCACTTT. Residues: CASSDPPRERGAVYNSPLHF.

As DNA, the CDR3 is TGTGCCAGCAGCCCGGGACTAGCGCTCGGCGGGGAGCTGTTTTTT. This sequence encodes CASSPGLALGGELFF. V is TRBV5-6 and J is TRBJ2-2; 10 nucleotides line up with TRBD2. CDR1 SGHDT and CDR2 YYEEEE come from the germline V gene. Trimming cost V 4 bases and J 7 bases; bases outside gene matches: 7. This CDR3 has 15 amino acids.

To note about this clone: Other DNA sequences in the same sample also yield this CDR3. The chain has TRBV5-4 and TRBJ2-7; 9 bases fit TRBD1. V gave up 4 bases and J gave up 5 bases; unmatched junction bases: 13. Per germline, CDR1 SGHNT and CDR2 YYREEE (reference sequence). This CDR3 has 16 amino acids. CDR3 protein: CASSTPRGTGIHEQYF. The CDR3 nucleotides read TGTGCCAGCAGCACGCCCCGAGGGACAGGGATCCACGAGCAGTACTTC.

The CDR3 region has the DNA TGTGCCATCAGTGAAGTGGCCCAGCAGGGGAACACTGAAGCTTTCTTT. This sequence encodes CAISEVAQQGNTEAFF. The chain uses TRBV10-3 and TRBJ1-1; D might be TRBD1 (5 bases). V lost 3 bases and J 1 base, leaving 15 bases between the germline ends. CDR3 length equals 16 residues. Germline lookup yields CDR1 ENHRY and CDR2 SYGVKD.